This TCR beta chain is drawn from a study of Ad26.COV2.S vaccination and SARS-CoV-2 variants. The overall study: Sample donor was a member of the COV1001 Ad26.COV2.S trial arm. Once, or twice with 56 days between doses, Ad26.COV2.S was given intramuscularly.

Profiled with immunoSEQ multiplex PCR; TCRdb holds only in-frame clones, not every one. The sample contains about 350,000 clones, roughly 89% of which appear only once. Regarding treatment: 15 to 20 received Ad26.COV2.S at low or high dose, single or two shots; a few received placebo; per-sample allocation not given. The study sampled participants on day 63 after the first vaccine or placebo injection. A Boston donor was an adult aged 18-55 years. The origin of this receptor is a person between 18 and 65 years old who received the Ad26.COV2.S COVID-19 vaccine or a placebo. The starting material was peripheral blood, obtained in a trial of Ad26.COV2.S vaccine versus placebo.

The CDR3 loop is CASSPLAGGPDTQYF. CDR3 coding DNA: TGTGCCAGCTCACCACTAGCGGGGGGGCCAGATACGCAGTATTTT. The rearrangement links TRBV18 to TRBJ2-3, with 11 positions matching TRBD2. With V trimmed by 1 base and J by 4 bases, 1 base remained unmatched. The CDR3 is made up of 15 amino acids. CDR1 is KGHSH, CDR2 LQKENI, per germline.